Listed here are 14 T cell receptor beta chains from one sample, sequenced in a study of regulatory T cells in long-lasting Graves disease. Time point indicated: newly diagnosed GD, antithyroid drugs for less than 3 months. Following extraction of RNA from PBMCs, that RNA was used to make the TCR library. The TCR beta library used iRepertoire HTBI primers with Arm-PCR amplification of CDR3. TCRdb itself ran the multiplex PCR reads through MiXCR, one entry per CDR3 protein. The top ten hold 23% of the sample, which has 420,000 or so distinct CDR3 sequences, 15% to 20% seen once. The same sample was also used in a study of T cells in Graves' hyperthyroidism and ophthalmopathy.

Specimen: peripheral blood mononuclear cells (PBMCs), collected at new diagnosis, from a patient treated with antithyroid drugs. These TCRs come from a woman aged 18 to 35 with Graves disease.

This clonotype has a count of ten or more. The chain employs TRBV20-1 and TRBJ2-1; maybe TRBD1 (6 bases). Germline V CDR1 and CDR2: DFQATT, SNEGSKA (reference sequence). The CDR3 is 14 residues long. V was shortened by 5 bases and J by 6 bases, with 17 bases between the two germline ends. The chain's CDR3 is CSAFVLTGINEQFF. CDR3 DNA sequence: TGCAGTGCTTTCGTACTAACAGGGATCAATGAGCAGTTCTTC.

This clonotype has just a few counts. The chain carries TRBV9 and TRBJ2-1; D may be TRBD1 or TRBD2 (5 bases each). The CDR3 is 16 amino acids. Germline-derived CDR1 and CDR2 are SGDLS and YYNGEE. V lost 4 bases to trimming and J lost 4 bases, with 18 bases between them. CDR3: CASSTQPPGRYNEQFF. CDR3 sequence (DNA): TGTGCCAGCAGCACCCAACCCCCAGGGAGATACAATGAGCAGTTCTTC.

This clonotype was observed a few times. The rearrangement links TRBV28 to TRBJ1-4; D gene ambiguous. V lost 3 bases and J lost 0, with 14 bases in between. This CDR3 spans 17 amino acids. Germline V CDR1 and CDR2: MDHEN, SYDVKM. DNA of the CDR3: TGTGCCAGCAGTTTGGTCTCGGGGTTGTCAACTAATGAAAAACTGTTTTTT. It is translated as CASSLVSGLSTNEKLFF.

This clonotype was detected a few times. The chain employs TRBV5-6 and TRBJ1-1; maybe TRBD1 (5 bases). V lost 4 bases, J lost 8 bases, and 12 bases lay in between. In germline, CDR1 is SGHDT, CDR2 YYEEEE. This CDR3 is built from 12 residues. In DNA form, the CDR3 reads TGTGCCAGCAGCCGGGAGGGGTACGAAGCTTTCTTT. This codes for CASSREGYEAFF.

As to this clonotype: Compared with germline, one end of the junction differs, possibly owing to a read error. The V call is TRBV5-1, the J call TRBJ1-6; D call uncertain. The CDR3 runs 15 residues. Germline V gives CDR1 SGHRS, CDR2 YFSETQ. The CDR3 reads CAGSFRSSYNSPLHF. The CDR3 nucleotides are TGCGCCGGCAGCTTCCGGAGCTCCTATAATTCACCCCTCCACTTT.

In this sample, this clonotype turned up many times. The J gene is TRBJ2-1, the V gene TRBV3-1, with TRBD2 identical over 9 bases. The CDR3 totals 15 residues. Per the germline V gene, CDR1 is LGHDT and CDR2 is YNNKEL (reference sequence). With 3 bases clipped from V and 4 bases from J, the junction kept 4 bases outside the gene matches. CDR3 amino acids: CASSQPGLAYNEQFF. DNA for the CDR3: TGTGCCAGCAGCCAGCCGGGACTAGCTTACAATGAGCAGTTCTTC.

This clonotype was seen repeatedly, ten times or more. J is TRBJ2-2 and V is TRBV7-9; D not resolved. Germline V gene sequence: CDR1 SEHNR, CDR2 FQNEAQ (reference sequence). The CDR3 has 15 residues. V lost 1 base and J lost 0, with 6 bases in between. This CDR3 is CASSLVFPNTGELFF. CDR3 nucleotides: TGTGCCAGCAGCTTAGTTTTCCCGAACACCGGGGAGCTGTTTTTT. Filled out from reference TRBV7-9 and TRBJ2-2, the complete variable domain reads DTGVSQNPRHKITKRGQNVTFRCDPISEHNRLYWYRQTLGQGPEFLTYFQNEAQLEKSRLLSDRFSAERPKGSFSTLEIQRTEQGDSAMYLCASSLVFPNTGELFFGEGSRLTVL.

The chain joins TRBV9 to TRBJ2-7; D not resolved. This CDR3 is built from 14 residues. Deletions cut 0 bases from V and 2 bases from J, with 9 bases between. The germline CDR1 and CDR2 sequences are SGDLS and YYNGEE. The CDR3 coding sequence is TGTGCCAGCAGCGTAGGCCAGTCCACCTACGAGCAGTACTTC. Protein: CASSVGQSTYEQYF.

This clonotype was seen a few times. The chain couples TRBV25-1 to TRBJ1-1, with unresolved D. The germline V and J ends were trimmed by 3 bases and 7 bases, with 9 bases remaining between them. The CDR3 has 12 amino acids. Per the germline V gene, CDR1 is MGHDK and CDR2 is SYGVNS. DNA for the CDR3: TGTGCCAGCAGTGATCGAGGAAATGAAGCTTTCTTT. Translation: CASSDRGNEAFF.

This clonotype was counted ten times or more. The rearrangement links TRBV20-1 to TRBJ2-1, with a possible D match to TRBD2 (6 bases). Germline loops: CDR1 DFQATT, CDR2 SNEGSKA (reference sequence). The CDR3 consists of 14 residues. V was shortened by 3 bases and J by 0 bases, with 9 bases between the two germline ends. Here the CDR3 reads CSASWRDSYNEQFF. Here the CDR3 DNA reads TGCAGTGCTAGTTGGCGGGACTCCTACAATGAGCAGTTCTTC.

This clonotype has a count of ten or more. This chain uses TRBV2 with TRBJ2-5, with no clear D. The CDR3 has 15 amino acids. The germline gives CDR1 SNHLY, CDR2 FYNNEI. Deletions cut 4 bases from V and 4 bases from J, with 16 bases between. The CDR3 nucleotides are TGTGCCAGCAGTGTTACAGCCGTAGGGTCAGAGACCCAGTACTTC. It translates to CASSVTAVGSETQYF. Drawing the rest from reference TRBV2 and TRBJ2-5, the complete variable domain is EPEVTQTPSHQVTQMGQEVILRCVPISNHLYFYWYRQILGQKVEFLVSFYNNEISEKSEIFDDQFSVERPDGSNFTLKIRSTKLEDSAMYFCASSVTAVGSETQYFGPGTRLLVL.

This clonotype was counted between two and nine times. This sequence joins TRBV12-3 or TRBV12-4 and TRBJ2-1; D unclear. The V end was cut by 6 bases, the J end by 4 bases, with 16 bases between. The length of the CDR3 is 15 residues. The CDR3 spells CASRGNRGAYNEQFF. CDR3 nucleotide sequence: TGTGCCAGCAGGGGAAACCGAGGAGCTTACAATGAGCAGTTCTTC.

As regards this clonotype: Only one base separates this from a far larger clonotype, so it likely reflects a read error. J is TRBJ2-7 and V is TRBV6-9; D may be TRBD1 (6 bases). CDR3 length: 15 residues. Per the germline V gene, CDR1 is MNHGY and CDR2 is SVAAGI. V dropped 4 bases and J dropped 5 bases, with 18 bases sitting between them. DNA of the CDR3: TGTGCCAGCAGTTTGGGTCCGACAGGAGTCGACGAGCAGTACTTC. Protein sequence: CASSLGPTGVDEQYF.

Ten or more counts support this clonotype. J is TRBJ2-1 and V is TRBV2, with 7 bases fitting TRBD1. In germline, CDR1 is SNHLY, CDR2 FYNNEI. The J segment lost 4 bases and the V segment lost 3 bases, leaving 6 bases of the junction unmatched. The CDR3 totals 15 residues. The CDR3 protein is CASSDSGQRYNEQFF. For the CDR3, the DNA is TGTGCCAGCAGTGACTCGGGACAGAGATACAATGAGCAGTTCTTC.